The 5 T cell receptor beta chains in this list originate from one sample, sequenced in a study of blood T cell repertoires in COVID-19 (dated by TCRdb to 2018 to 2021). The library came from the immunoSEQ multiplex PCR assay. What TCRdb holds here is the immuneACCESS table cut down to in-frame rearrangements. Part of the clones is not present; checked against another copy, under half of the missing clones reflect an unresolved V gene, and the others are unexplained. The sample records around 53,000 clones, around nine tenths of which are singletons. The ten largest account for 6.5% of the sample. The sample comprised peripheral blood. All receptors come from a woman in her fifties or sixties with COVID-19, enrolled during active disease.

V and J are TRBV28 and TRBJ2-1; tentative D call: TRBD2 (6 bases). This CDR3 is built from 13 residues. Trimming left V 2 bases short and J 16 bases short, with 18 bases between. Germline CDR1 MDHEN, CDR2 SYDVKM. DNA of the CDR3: TGTGCCAGCAGTTTAAGGGTTGCGGGGACGGGATTCTTC. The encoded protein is CASSLRVAGTGFF.

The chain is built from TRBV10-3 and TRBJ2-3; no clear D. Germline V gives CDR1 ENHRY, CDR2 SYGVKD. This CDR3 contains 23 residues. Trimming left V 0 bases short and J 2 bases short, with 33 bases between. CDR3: CAISESSHREPPFLSPHTDTQYF. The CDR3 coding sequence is TGTGCCATCAGTGAGTCCTCTCACCGAGAGCCTCCTTTTTTGTCCCCCCACACAGATACGCAGTATTTT.

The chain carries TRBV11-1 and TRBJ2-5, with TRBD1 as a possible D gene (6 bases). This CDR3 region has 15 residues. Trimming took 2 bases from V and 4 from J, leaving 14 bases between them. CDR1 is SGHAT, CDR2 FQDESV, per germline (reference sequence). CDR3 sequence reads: CASSLFKTGLETQYF. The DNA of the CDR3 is TGTGCCAGCAGCTTATTCAAAACAGGGCTAGAGACCCAGTACTTC.

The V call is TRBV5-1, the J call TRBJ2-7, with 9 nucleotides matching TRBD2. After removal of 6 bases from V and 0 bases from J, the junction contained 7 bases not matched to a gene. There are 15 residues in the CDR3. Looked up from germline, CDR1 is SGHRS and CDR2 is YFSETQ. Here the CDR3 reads CASMPAGGVSYEQYF. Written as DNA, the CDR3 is TGCGCCAGCATGCCAGCGGGAGGTGTCTCCTACGAGCAGTACTTC. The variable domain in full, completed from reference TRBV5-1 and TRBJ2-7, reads KAGVTQTPRYLIKTRGQQVTLSCSPISGHRSVSWYQQTPGQGLQFLFEYFSETQRNKGNFPGRFSGRQFSNSRSEMNVSTLELGDSALYLCASMPAGGVSYEQYFGPGTRLTVT.

Written as DNA, the CDR3 is TGTGCCAGCAGTGATCTAGCGGGAGGCACAGATACGCAGTATTTT. It encodes CASSDLAGGTDTQYF. The V call is TRBV6-4, the J call TRBJ2-3; 10 bases agree with TRBD2. V gave up 3 bases and J gave up 1 base; unmatched junction bases: 1. There are 15 residues in the CDR3. From germline, CDR1 is MRHNA and CDR2 SNTAGT.